Listed below are T cell receptor beta chains from one sample, sequenced in a study of regulatory T cells in long-lasting Graves disease. TCRdb recomputed calls from the multiplex PCR reads with MiXCR, one row per CDR3 protein. This table has 350,000 to 450,000 distinct CDR3 sequences, about 15% appearing once. This same sample was also taken into another study, of T cells in Graves' hyperthyroidism and ophthalmopathy.

The source material was peripheral blood mononuclear cells (PBMCs), sampled at new diagnosis, from a patient treated with antithyroid drugs. All receptors come from a woman between 25 and 40 years old with Graves disease. CDR3s include the opening cysteine and the closing phenylalanine or tryptophan. D genes are given only for firm matches. For some rows the clone size is stated as once, few or many, or as a class when expanded; others skip it.

size: many
D: NA
V: TRBV12-3/TRBV12-4
J: TRBJ2-7
DNA: TGTGCCAGCAGTGGGGGGTGGTGGGACGTCGACGAGCAGTACTTC
CDR3: CASSGGWWDVDEQYF

size: many
D: TRBD1
V: TRBV2
J: TRBJ2-1
DNA: TGTGCCAGCAGTAAAGACAGGGGGCAGAGCAATGAGCAGTTCTTC
CDR3: CASSKDRGQSNEQFF

size: many
D: NA
V: TRBV30
J: TRBJ2-6
DNA: TGTGCCTGGACCCCCTCTGGGGCCAACGTCCTGACTTTC
CDR3: CAWTPSGANVLTF

size: NA
D: TRBD1
V: TRBV4-1
J: TRBJ2-5
DNA: TGCGCCAGCAGCCAGACTCCGGCGACAGGGGGCTGGTTGGAGACCCAGTACTTC
CDR3: CASSQTPATGGWLETQYF

size: NA
D: NA
V: TRBV2
J: TRBJ1-1
DNA: TGTGCCTCAAATAACGGGGGAATGAACACTGAAGCTTTCTTT
CDR3: CASNNGGMNTEAFF

size: many
D: NA
V: TRBV6-5
J: TRBJ2-7
DNA: TGTGCCAGCAGTTACGGAAGCGGGTTCTCCTACGAGCAGTACTTC
CDR3: CASSYGSGFSYEQYF

size: many
D: NA
V: TRBV6-1
J: TRBJ2-7
DNA: TGTGCCAGCAGAGGGGGTTCCGTACTGGAGCAGTACTTC
CDR3: CASRGGSVLEQYF

size: many
D: NA
V: TRBV30
J: TRBJ1-2
DNA: TGTGCCTGGAGTTTGTCCCCTGGTGGATCTGGCTACACCTTC
CDR3: CAWSLSPGGSGYTF

size: many
D: NA
V: TRBV20-1
J: TRBJ2-1
DNA: TGCAGTGCTATATCCGGCGAGCAGTTCTTC
CDR3: CSAISGEQFF

size: many
D: TRBD2
V: TRBV12-3/TRBV12-4
J: TRBJ2-7
DNA: TGTGCCAGCAGTTCGGGGGGGTGGACTAGCGCCTCTTACGAGCAGTACTTC
CDR3: CASSSGGWTSASYEQYF

size: NA
D: TRBD2
V: TRBV19
J: TRBJ2-1
DNA: TGTGCCAGTAGTTCCCTAGCGGGAGGCCCTAGTGGGAATGAGCAGTTCTTC
CDR3: CASSSLAGGPSGNEQFF

size: NA
D: NA
V: TRBV13
J: TRBJ2-2
DNA: TGTGCCAGCAGCTTAGGGTACGCCGGGGAGCTGTTTTTT
CDR3: CASSLGYAGELFF

size: many
D: TRBD1
V: TRBV30
J: TRBJ2-2
DNA: TGTGCCTGGAGTACAGGGGTCATCGGGGAGCTGTTTTTT
CDR3: CAWSTGVIGELFF

size: many
D: TRBD2
V: TRBV3-1
J: TRBJ2-3
DNA: TGTGCCAGCAGCCAAGATCTGTCCGCGGGAGGACAAACAGATACGCAGTATTTT
CDR3: CASSQDLSAGGQTDTQYF

size: many
D: TRBD2
V: TRBV3-1
J: TRBJ2-3
DNA: TGTGCCAGCAGCCAAGGACTAGCGGGAGCAGATACGCAGTATTTT
CDR3: CASSQGLAGADTQYF

size: many
D: TRBD1
V: TRBV12-5
J: TRBJ2-3
DNA: TGTGCTAGTGACGGCGGACAGGGTCCTAGCACAGATACGCAGTATTTT
CDR3: CASDGGQGPSTDTQYF

size: few
D: TRBD1
V: TRBV5-1
J: TRBJ1-1
DNA: TGCGCCAGCAGCCCGGGACAGGGGGAGAACACTGAAGCTTTCTTT
CDR3: CASSPGQGENTEAFF

size: few
D: NA
V: TRBV11-2
J: TRBJ2-7
DNA: TGTGCCAGCAGCCTACTAAGAAGGACCTACGAGCAGTACTTC
CDR3: CASSLLRRTYEQYF

size: many
D: NA
V: TRBV28
J: TRBJ2-7
DNA: TGTGCCAGCAGTCCGCCCCGGGTGGGGAGGAATTACGAGCAGTACTTC
CDR3: CASSPPRVGRNYEQYF

size: few
D: NA
V: TRBV3-1
J: TRBJ2-5
DNA: TGTGCCAGCAGCCAAGGTATGATTGGTCAGGAGACCCAGTACTTC
CDR3: CASSQGMIGQETQYF

size: NA
D: NA
V: TRBV4-1
J: TRBJ1-5
DNA: TGCGCCAGCAGCCAAGTCGAGGGGGATAGCAATCAGCCCCAGCATTTT
CDR3: CASSQVEGDSNQPQHF

size: many
D: TRBD2
V: TRBV15
J: TRBJ2-1
DNA: TGTGCCACCAGCGGGGGACTAGCGGGAGCGGATGAGCAGTTCTTC
CDR3: CATSGGLAGADEQFF

size: NA
D: NA
V: TRBV6-1
J: TRBJ1-5
DNA: TGTGCCAGCAGTCGGGCTTTCTTGGAGGGAACGAATCAGCCCCAGCATTTT
CDR3: CASSRAFLEGTNQPQHF

size: few
D: TRBD1
V: TRBV24-1
J: TRBJ2-3
DNA: TGTGCCACCAGTGAACAGGGGGGTCTGACAGATACGCAGTATTTT
CDR3: CATSEQGGLTDTQYF

size: NA
D: NA
V: TRBV15
J: TRBJ2-6
DNA: TGTGCCACCAGCAGTTCAGGGGCCAACGTCCTGACTTTC
CDR3: CATSSSGANVLTF

size: NA
D: NA
V: TRBV4-1
J: TRBJ1-1
DNA: TGCGCCAGCAGCCAAGATATGCACTCCACTGAAGCTTTCTTT
CDR3: CASSQDMHSTEAFF

size: many
D: TRBD2
V: TRBV5-1
J: TRBJ2-3
DNA: TGCGCCAGCAGCTTGGAACTAGCGTCGGATACGCAGTATTTT
CDR3: CASSLELASDTQYF

size: once
D: TRBD2
V: TRBV5-6
J: TRBJ2-5
DNA: TGTGCCAGCAGCCCCCGACAGAAGACTAGCGGGAGACCTACCCAGTACTTC
CDR3: CASSPRQKTSGRPTQYF

size: many
D: NA
V: TRBV28
J: TRBJ2-7
DNA: TGTGCCACCGTCGAGACAGGCACCTACGAGCAGTACTTC
CDR3: CATVETGTYEQYF

size: NA
D: NA
V: TRBV12-3/TRBV12-4
J: TRBJ1-6
DNA: TGTGCCAGCAGTTTAGGGTTCCCGGTCTTTAGCTCCTATAATTCACCCCTCCACTTT
CDR3: CASSLGFPVFSSYNSPLHF

size: many
D: TRBD2
V: TRBV9
J: TRBJ2-5
DNA: TGTGCCAGCGGGGGACTAGCGGGAGGAAGTGGGGTAGAGACCCAGTACTTC
CDR3: CASGGLAGGSGVETQYF

size: many
D: NA
V: TRBV20-1
J: TRBJ2-1
DNA: TGCAGTGCTAGAGCCCAAACAGGATGGGAGCGCAATGAGCAGTTCTTC
CDR3: CSARAQTGWERNEQFF

size: many
D: NA
V: TRBV28
J: TRBJ1-1
DNA: TGTGCCAGCAGTTTAGAGGCAGGAGCTGTGGAAGCTTTCTTT
CDR3: CASSLEAGAVEAFF

size: many
D: NA
V: TRBV12-3/TRBV12-4
J: TRBJ2-2
DNA: TGTGCCAGCAGTTTCCCCCCAGTCGGGGGGGAGCTGTTTTTT
CDR3: CASSFPPVGGELFF

size: NA
D: TRBD2
V: TRBV19
J: TRBJ2-1
DNA: TGTGCCAGTAGTATTGGTGGAAGGACTAGCGGGAGAAATGAGCAGTTCTTC
CDR3: CASSIGGRTSGRNEQFF

size: NA
D: NA
V: TRBV6-6
J: TRBJ1-4
DNA: TGTGCCAGCAGTTACTCGAGCAGGGACCGAAGGGTAAAACTGTTTTTT
CDR3: CASSYSSRDRRVKLFF

size: many
D: NA
V: TRBV6-5
J: TRBJ1-5
DNA: TGTGCCAGCAGTTACTCGATAAACAGCCATCAGCCCCAGCATTTT
CDR3: CASSYSINSHQPQHF

size: NA
D: TRBD1
V: TRBV7-9
J: TRBJ1-1
DNA: TGTGCCAGCAGCCCCCGGGACAGACCAACCTCAGTGAACACTGAAGCTTTCTTT
CDR3: CASSPRDRPTSVNTEAFF

size: NA
D: NA
V: TRBV6-1
J: TRBJ2-7
DNA: TGTGCCAGCAGCCCTAGTCATGACTACGAGCAGTACTTC
CDR3: CASSPSHDYEQYF

size: NA
D: TRBD2
V: TRBV7-3
J: TRBJ2-3
DNA: TGTGCCAGCAGCCAACCACTAGCGAAGGGCACAGATACGCAGTATTTT
CDR3: CASSQPLAKGTDTQYF

size: many
D: TRBD2
V: TRBV20-1
J: TRBJ2-1
DNA: TGCAGTGCTATGGACGGGACTAGCGGTTACAATGAGCAGTTCTTC
CDR3: CSAMDGTSGYNEQFF

size: NA
D: NA
V: TRBV12-3/TRBV12-4
J: TRBJ2-1
DNA: TGTGCCGGCAGCCCCCTGGGTTTGCCGTTCTTC
CDR3: CAGSPLGLPFF

size: many
D: TRBD1
V: TRBV7-8
J: TRBJ2-7
DNA: TGTGCCAGCAGGGGGTTGGGACAGGGGGCATACGAGCAGTACTTC
CDR3: CASRGLGQGAYEQYF

size: few
D: NA
V: TRBV5-1
J: TRBJ2-7
DNA: TGCGCCAGCAGCCTTCGGACTATCTCGCTATACGAGCAGTACTTC
CDR3: CASSLRTISLYEQYF

size: many
D: NA
V: TRBV29-1
J: TRBJ2-1
DNA: TGCAGCGCTCACCCCACCGGGACGCCAATGAACAATGAGCAGTTCTTC
CDR3: CSAHPTGTPMNNEQFF

size: NA
D: NA
V: TRBV7-9
J: TRBJ2-2
DNA: TGTGCCAGCAGCCTCGGACCTGGCGGGACCGGGGAGCTGTTTTTT
CDR3: CASSLGPGGTGELFF

size: few
D: TRBD2
V: TRBV9
J: TRBJ2-5
DNA: TGTGCCAGCGCCCACCCGGGGGGGGAGACAAGAGAGACCCAGTACTTC
CDR3: CASAHPGGETRETQYF

size: many
D: NA
V: TRBV11-2
J: TRBJ2-7
DNA: TGTGCCAGCAGCTTAGGCGACATGCCCTCCGAGCAGTACTTC
CDR3: CASSLGDMPSEQYF

size: many
D: NA
V: TRBV7-3
J: TRBJ2-7
DNA: TGTGCCAGCAGCTTAATTGAGGGCGTCGAGCAGTACTTC
CDR3: CASSLIEGVEQYF

size: NA
D: NA
V: TRBV27
J: TRBJ2-1
DNA: TGTGCCAGCAGTTTATATGAAGGCGGACTGAACAATGAGCAGTTCTTC
CDR3: CASSLYEGGLNNEQFF

size: many
D: TRBD2
V: TRBV6-2/TRBV6-3
J: TRBJ2-1
DNA: TGTGCCAGCAGTGAAGGCCGTCGCGGGAGTAGGGATGAGCAGTTCTTC
CDR3: CASSEGRRGSRDEQFF

size: many
D: TRBD1
V: TRBV9
J: TRBJ1-1
DNA: TGTGCCAGCAGCGTTACAGGGGTTGACACTGAAGCTTTCTTT
CDR3: CASSVTGVDTEAFF

size: many
D: NA
V: TRBV7-9
J: TRBJ2-3
DNA: TGTGCCAGCAGCTTAAGATTAGCGGAGGGGAGGACAGATACGCAGTATTTT
CDR3: CASSLRLAEGRTDTQYF

size: NA
D: TRBD2
V: TRBV27
J: TRBJ2-3
DNA: TGTGCCAGCAGTTTAAGCGGACTAGTAGGTGATACGCAGTATTTT
CDR3: CASSLSGLVGDTQYF

size: NA
D: NA
V: TRBV27
J: TRBJ1-5
DNA: TGTGCCAGCGGTCATCAGCCCCAGCATTTT
CDR3: CASGHQPQHF

size: NA
D: NA
V: TRBV19
J: TRBJ2-7
DNA: TGTGCCAGTAGTACAGGGGTGGAGCTACCACCCTACGAGCAGTACTTC
CDR3: CASSTGVELPPYEQYF

size: many
D: TRBD1
V: TRBV20-1
J: TRBJ1-5
DNA: TGCAGTGCTAATCAGGGGGTAAATCAGCCCCAGCATTTT
CDR3: CSANQGVNQPQHF